The 24 T cell receptor beta chains below were found in one sample sequenced in a study of blood T cell repertoires in COVID-19. Here immunoSEQ multiplex PCR was the method, and the copy in TCRdb shows in-frame clones only, minus some. The profile shows nearly 110,000 clones, around nine tenths of them singletons. Sequenced sample: peripheral blood. These receptor sequences come from a woman in her thirties with acute or convalescent COVID-19.

This sequence joins TRBV15 and TRBJ2-1, with D perhaps matching TRBD2 (6 bases). Trimming shortened V by 3 bases and J by 6 bases, and 15 bases separated the two germline ends. The CDR3 spans 15 residues. CDR1 and CDR2 (germline): LNHNV, YYDKDF (reference sequence). The CDR3 region is CATSRILTSPNEQFF. As DNA, the CDR3 is TGTGCCACCAGCAGGATCTTGACTAGTCCCAATGAGCAGTTCTTC.

The chain uses TRBV7-2 and TRBJ1-1, with 7 bases that match TRBD1. With V trimmed by 0 bases and J by 1 base, 5 bases remained unmatched. CDR3 length: 16 amino acids. The germline V gene has CDR1 SGHTA and CDR2 FQGNSA. The CDR3 sequence is CASSLANNRGNTEAFF. CDR3 coding DNA: TGTGCCAGCAGCTTAGCAAATAACAGGGGGAACACTGAAGCTTTCTTT. The whole variable domain, remainder taken from reference TRBV7-2 and TRBJ1-1, is GAGVSQSPSNKVTEKGKDVELRCDPISGHTALYWYRQSLGQGLEFLIYFQGNSAPDKSGLPSDRFSAERTGGSVSTLTIQRTQQEDSAVYLCASSLANNRGNTEAFFGQGTRLTVV.

The J gene is TRBJ1-1, the V gene TRBV19, with a tentative D call TRBD1 (5 bases). Germline loops: CDR1 LNHDA, CDR2 SQIVND (reference sequence). V was pared by 3 bases and J by 4 bases, with 15 bases between. The CDR3 sequence is 15 residues long. The CDR3 sequence is CASSISPGSPTEAFF. The CDR3 DNA is TGTGCCAGTAGTATTTCCCCAGGGTCTCCCACTGAAGCTTTCTTT.

The J gene is TRBJ2-1, the V gene TRBV28; the match to TRBD2 covers 10 bases. The germline V gene encodes CDR1 MDHEN and CDR2 SYDVKM. This CDR3 is 15 amino acids long. The V gene end was trimmed by 3 bases and the J gene end by 7 bases; junction bases not matched to a gene: 6. CDR3 residues: CASSFVIAGGNEQFF. The CDR3 DNA reads TGTGCCAGCAGTTTTGTAATAGCGGGAGGTAATGAGCAGTTCTTC.

J is TRBJ1-2 and V is TRBV2; 7 nucleotides agree with TRBD1. Germline V gives CDR1 SNHLY, CDR2 FYNNEI. Losses at the gene ends were 6 bases for V and 4 bases for J; bases not matched to a gene: 8. The CDR3 is 14 residues long. This CDR3 is CASSEIDRAYGYTF. In DNA, the CDR3 is TGTGCCAGCAGCGAGATAGACAGGGCCTATGGCTACACCTTC.

The chain joins TRBV28 to TRBJ2-5; the D gene is possibly TRBD1 (6 bases). The ends were cut back, 8 bases at V and 0 bases at J, with 10 bases in the middle. The V gene's germline CDR1 is MDHEN and CDR2 SYDVKM. CDR3 length equals 13 residues. CDR3 nucleotides: TGTGCCAGCGAGGGGGTATACCAAGAGACCCAGTACTTC. It codes for CASEGVYQETQYF.

The table lists this clone with a few counts. V usage is TRBV4-1 and J usage is TRBJ1-6; D remains ambiguous. CDR3 length: 17 residues. CDR1 and CDR2 (germline): MGHRA, YSYEKL. Trimming stripped 1 base from V and 0 bases from J, with 10 bases between. The CDR3 region is CASSQGGQSSYNSPLHF. Written as DNA, the CDR3 is TGCGCCAGCAGCCAAGGAGGGCAAAGCTCCTATAATTCACCCCTCCACTTT.

The V and J genes are TRBV19 and TRBJ1-2; 7 bases line up with TRBD1. Unmatched junction bases numbered 12, after V lost 6 bases and J lost 2 bases. Germline CDR1 LNHDA, CDR2 SQIVND (reference sequence). This CDR3 is built from 16 residues. Written as DNA, the CDR3 is TGTGCCAGTAGAAGGTTCGGACAGGAGATAAACTATGGCTACACCTTC. Its protein is CASRRFGQEINYGYTF.

The rearrangement uses TRBV6-2 or TRBV6-3 and TRBJ1-2; the match to TRBD1 covers 9 bases. Germline V gene data show CDR1 as MNHEY and CDR2 as SVGEGT. The CDR3 has 14 amino acids. Unmatched junction bases numbered 5, after V lost 6 bases and J lost 3 bases. CDR3 sequence (DNA): TGTGCCAGCAGCCGGGACAGGGACCACTATGGCTACACCTTC. Its translation is CASSRDRDHYGYTF.

This chain joins TRBV29-1 and TRBJ2-3; 9 nucleotides line up with TRBD2. The CDR3 totals 13 residues. V lost 4 bases, J lost 2 bases, and 1 base stayed unmatched. The V gene's germline CDR1 is SQVTM and CDR2 ANQGSEA. The CDR3 nucleotides read TGCAGCGTTGTAGCGGGGGCCACAGATACGCAGTATTTT. Translation gives CSVVAGATDTQYF.

This clone was counted many times. The V call is TRBV7-2, the J call TRBJ2-7; TRBD1 is a possible D gene (5 bases). V lost 5 bases and J lost 3, with 17 bases in between. CDR1 and CDR2 (germline): SGHTA, FQGNSA. The CDR3 has 15 residues. CDR3 sequence reads: CASSHGHQPNYEQYF. In DNA, the CDR3 is TGTGCCAGCAGCCACGGACACCAGCCCAACTACGAGCAGTACTTC.

The rearrangement links TRBV11-3 to TRBJ2-7; a possible D gene is TRBD2 (6 bases). Looked up from germline, CDR1 is SGHNT and CDR2 is YENEEA. V lost 3 bases, J lost 3 bases, and 12 bases lay in between. CDR3 length equals 14 residues. The chain's CDR3 is CASSLGGLGYEQYF. The CDR3 bases are TGTGCCAGCAGCTTGGGGGGATTGGGCTACGAGCAGTACTTC.

This rearrangement joins TRBV6-5 to TRBJ2-3; 11 bases fit TRBD2. The length of the CDR3 is 14 residues. The ends lost 6 bases at V and 1 base at J; junction bases unmatched: 0. Germline V lookup: CDR1 MNHEY, CDR2 SVGAGI. The CDR3 loop is CASRGLAGTDTQYF. The CDR3 DNA follows: TGTGCCAGCAGGGGACTAGCGGGCACAGATACGCAGTATTTT.

The rearrangement uses TRBV9 and TRBJ1-3; D unresolved. V was shortened by 4 bases and J by 0 bases, with 11 bases between the two germline ends. The CDR3 is 15 amino acids. Germline assignment: CDR1 SGDLS and CDR2 YYNGEE. CDR3 amino acids: CASSPSGGSGNTIYF. DNA for the CDR3: TGTGCCAGCAGCCCGTCCGGAGGCTCTGGAAACACCATATATTTT.

The chain recombines TRBV6-5 with TRBJ1-2; D not resolved. The V and J ends lost 7 bases and 4 bases respectively, with 10 bases between them. The CDR3 sequence is 12 residues long. The germline gives CDR1 MNHEY, CDR2 SVGAGI. The CDR3 here is CASKTGLYGYTF. The CDR3 DNA is TGTGCCAGCAAGACCGGACTCTATGGCTACACCTTC.

V and J are TRBV5-1 and TRBJ1-3; possible D gene TRBD1, 5 bases. V was clipped by 5 bases and J by 1 base, with 13 bases between them. Germline V gene lookup returns CDR1 SGHRS and CDR2 YFSETQ. The CDR3 has 15 amino acids. The CDR3 reads CASRGQGFSGNTIYF. The CDR3 DNA reads as TGCGCCAGCAGGGGGCAGGGTTTTTCTGGAAACACCATATATTTT.

The chain joins TRBV28 to TRBJ1-2; 9 bases match TRBD1. Trimming removed 2 bases from V and 4 bases from J; junction bases left unmatched: 14. CDR1 is MDHEN, CDR2 SYDVKM, per germline. The CDR3 runs to 18 residues. CDR3 bases: TGTGCCAGCAGTTTAAGCGTCACCGGGACAGGGTTCCTCTATGGCTACACCTTC. Protein sequence: CASSLSVTGTGFLYGYTF.

This chain joins TRBV11-2 and TRBJ2-3; 11 nucleotides agree with TRBD2. Germline trimming cut 4 bases from V and 6 bases from J; bases unmatched to any gene: 6. Looked up from germline, CDR1 is SGHAT and CDR2 is FQNNGV. The CDR3 spans 15 residues. CDR3 in DNA: TGTGCCAGCAGCTCCCAACTAGCGGGAGTTGATACGCAGTATTTT. This gives the protein CASSSQLAGVDTQYF.

The J gene is TRBJ2-1, the V gene TRBV10-2; D perhaps matches TRBD2 (5 bases). Trimming stripped 8 bases from V and 5 bases from J, with 7 bases between. In germline, CDR1 is WSHSY, CDR2 SAAADI. This CDR3 has 11 residues. CDR3 in amino acids: CASGENNEQFF. For the CDR3, the DNA is TGCGCCAGCGGGGAGAACAATGAGCAGTTCTTC.

The chain carries TRBV2 and TRBJ1-2; tentative D call: TRBD1 (5 bases). Trimming removed 2 bases from V and 4 bases from J, with 14 bases in between. The CDR3 consists of 15 residues. Germline CDR1 and CDR2: SNHLY and FYNNEI. CDR3 DNA sequence: TGTGCCAGCAGTGAAAGGCGGACACTGTCCTATGGCTACACCTTC. It encodes CASSERRTLSYGYTF.

The rearrangement uses TRBV11-2 and TRBJ2-1; 11 bases match TRBD2. The germline V gene has CDR1 SGHAT and CDR2 FQNNGV. V gave up 4 bases and J gave up 0 bases; unmatched junction bases: 5. This CDR3 region has 17 residues. The DNA for the CDR3 is TGTGCCAGCAGCTCGGGACTAGCGGCCCTCTCCTACAATGAGCAGTTCTTC. This gives the protein CASSSGLAALSYNEQFF.

In regard to this clone: This sample includes further DNA sequences coding for the same CDR3. In DNA form, the CDR3 reads TGCGCCAGCAGCTTGCAGGGTTACGAGCAGTACTTC. Translating it yields CASSLQGYEQYF. V and J are TRBV5-1 and TRBJ2-7; D may be TRBD1 (5 bases). The germline V and J ends were trimmed by 1 base and 4 bases, with 6 bases remaining between them. Germline CDR1 reads SGHRS; CDR2 reads YFSETQ. This CDR3 has 12 amino acids.

V gene TRBV6-5 combines with J gene TRBJ1-2; possible D gene TRBD1, 6 bases. Trimming removed 7 bases from V and 2 bases from J, with 11 bases in between. From germline, CDR1 is MNHEY and CDR2 SVGAGI. The CDR3 runs to 13 residues. The CDR3: CASMKDRNYGYTF. CDR3 nucleotide sequence: TGTGCCAGCATGAAGGACAGAAACTATGGCTACACCTTC.

A single count supports this clone. CDR3 amino acids: CASSFPSGGRSYEQYF. DNA for the CDR3: TGTGCCAGCAGCTTCCCCTCGGGAGGGCGCTCCTACGAGCAGTACTTC. The genes are TRBV7-2 and TRBJ2-7; 8 bases are shared with TRBD2. The CDR3 is 16 residues long. Germline-derived CDR1 and CDR2 are SGHTA and FQGNSA. Trimming took 3 bases from V and 0 from J; bases not matched to a gene: 7. Full variable domain (remainder filled in from reference TRBV7-2 and TRBJ2-7): GAGVSQSPSNKVTEKGKDVELRCDPISGHTALYWYRQSLGQGLEFLIYFQGNSAPDKSGLPSDRFSAERTGGSVSTLTIQRTQQEDSAVYLCASSFPSGGRSYEQYFGPGTRLTVT.